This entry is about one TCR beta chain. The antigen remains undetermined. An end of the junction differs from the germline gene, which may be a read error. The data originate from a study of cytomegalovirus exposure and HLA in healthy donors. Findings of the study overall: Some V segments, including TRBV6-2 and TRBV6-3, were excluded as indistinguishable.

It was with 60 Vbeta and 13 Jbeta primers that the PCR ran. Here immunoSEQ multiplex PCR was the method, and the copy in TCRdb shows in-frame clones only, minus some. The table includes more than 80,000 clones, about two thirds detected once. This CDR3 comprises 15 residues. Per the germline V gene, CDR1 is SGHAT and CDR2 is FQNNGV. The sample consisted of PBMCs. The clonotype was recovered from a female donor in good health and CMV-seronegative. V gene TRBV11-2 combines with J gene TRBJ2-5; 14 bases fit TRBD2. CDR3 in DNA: TGTGCCGGCAGCCGAGGGACTAGCGGGAGCGAGACCCAGTACTTC. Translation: CAGSRGTSGSETQYF.